A single T cell receptor (beta chain) is shown here with its context. Antigen unknown. This sample is drawn from a study of Ad26.COV2.S vaccination and SARS-CoV-2 variants. Study-wide context: Ad26.COV2.S, an intramuscular injection, was given once or twice 56 days apart. General observations from the study: It was vaccine recipients, not placebo recipients, who had the higher spike-specific TCR breadth. Breadth, reportedly substantial, characterized the spike-specific CD8+ and CD4+ T cell responses after vaccination.

Treatment of the sample: over 15 received Ad26.COV2.S at low or high dose, single or two shots; about 5 received placebo; per-sample allocation not given. Day 63 after the first vaccine or placebo injection was the time point for sampling. An Ad26 vector was used to express Wuhan-strain SARS-CoV-2 spike as the vaccine. Trimming cost V 4 bases and J 6 bases; bases outside gene matches: 7. The germline gives CDR1 SGHRS, CDR2 YFSETQ. The CDR3 is 13 amino acids. Clones were read by immunoSEQ multiplex PCR, and TCRdb kept only the in-frame ones, dropping some. The table shows hundreds of thousands of clones, with roughly nine tenths occurring only once.

The sample here was peripheral blood, taken in a trial of Ad26.COV2.S vaccine versus placebo. This receptor was identified in a person aged 18-60 years who received the Ad26.COV2.S COVID-19 vaccine or a placebo. This sequence joins TRBV5-1 and TRBJ2-7, with 7 bases matching TRBD2. The CDR3 nucleotides are TGCGCCAGCAGCCCGGGGAGGGGAGTCGAGCAGTACTTC. This translates into CASSPGRGVEQYF.